Below, 24 T cell receptor beta chains from the same sample are listed, as sequenced in a study of siplizumab effects on memory and regulatory T cells. The repertoire was sequenced with immunoSEQ multiplex PCR; TCRdb's copy has only in-frame clones and lacks some. Counted here are roughly 64,000 clones, nearly 98% occurring once; the ten biggest clones make up more than 0.075%. What was sequenced was naive CD8+ T cells sorted from blood. The receptors originated from a human donor in good health.

The chain recombines TRBV19 with TRBJ1-5; weak D call: TRBD1 (6 bases). V lost 5 bases, J lost 7 bases, and 12 bases lay in between. This CDR3 spans 13 amino acids. CDR1 is LNHDA and CDR2 is SQIVND in the germline V gene (reference sequence). In DNA, the CDR3 is TGTGCCAGTAGTCAGGGGTGGGGGCAGCCCCAGCATTTT. Its protein is CASSQGWGQPQHF.

This chain links TRBV2 with TRBJ2-5, with a possible D match to TRBD2 (7 bases). Germline V gene sequence: CDR1 SNHLY, CDR2 FYNNEI. The V and J ends lost 8 bases and 5 bases respectively, with 18 bases between them. The CDR3 contains 14 residues. In DNA form, the CDR3 reads TGTGCCAGCGTCGAGGGGGGGACACTGGAGACCCAGTACTTC. Amino acid sequence: CASVEGGTLETQYF.

The V call is TRBV2, the J call TRBJ2-2, with 7 nucleotides matching TRBD1. CDR1 is SNHLY, CDR2 FYNNEI, per germline. The CDR3 spans 16 residues. V lost 3 bases to trimming and J lost 2 bases; unmatched junction nucleotides: 6. The CDR3 sequence is CASSDGRDSNTGELFF. In nucleotides, the CDR3 is TGTGCCAGCAGTGACGGCCGGGACAGTAACACCGGGGAGCTGTTTTTT.

The gene calls are TRBV7-8 and TRBJ2-5; 15 nucleotides agree with TRBD2. The CDR3 sequence is 16 residues long. V dropped 6 bases and J dropped 2; count of bases not matched to a gene: 4. Germline-derived CDR1 and CDR2 are SGHVS and FQNEAQ. CDR3 DNA sequence: TGTGCCAGCAGACGGACTAGCGGGGGGGATCAAGAGACCCAGTACTTC. This codes for CASRRTSGGDQETQYF.

V and J are TRBV10-2 and TRBJ1-2, with TRBD1 matching over 9 bases. The CDR3 is 15 residues long. Germline CDR1 is WSHSY and CDR2 is SAAADI. J lost 4 bases, V lost 3 bases, and 6 bases had no gene match. The CDR3 sequence: CASSEGQGKIYGYTF. Written as DNA, the CDR3 is TGCGCCAGCAGTGAAGGACAGGGGAAGATCTATGGCTACACCTTC.

The chain links TRBV19 to TRBJ1-1; 8 nucleotides match TRBD1. Germline CDR1 reads LNHDA; CDR2 reads SQIVND (reference sequence). The junction had 16 bases not matched to a gene; V was cut back by 7 bases and J by 6 bases. The CDR3 is 16 residues long. The CDR3 sequence: CASNLLWAQGDSEAFF. The CDR3 region has the DNA TGTGCCAGTAACCTCTTATGGGCACAGGGGGACTCTGAAGCTTTCTTT.

Here the CDR3 reads CASSPDQNTGELFF. The CDR3, as DNA: TGTGCCAGCAGCCCGGACCAGAACACCGGGGAGCTGTTTTTT. The chain is built from TRBV7-3 and TRBJ2-2; D call uncertain. CDR1 and CDR2 from the germline V gene are SGHTA and FQGTGA. The V end was cut by 5 bases, the J end by 1 base, with 8 bases between. There are 14 residues in the CDR3.

J is TRBJ2-3 and V is TRBV4-3, with D perhaps TRBD2 (6 bases). Between the trimmed V and J ends, which lost 0 bases and 1 base, there was a span of 14 bases. From germline, CDR1 is LGHNA and CDR2 YSLEER. This CDR3 comprises 17 residues. The CDR3 DNA reads as TGCGCCAGCAGCCAAGATATTGCGGGGCCCGGCACAGATACGCAGTATTTT. It is translated as CASSQDIAGPGTDTQYF.

CDR3 amino acids: CASSLESDRREAAFF. DNA for the CDR3: TGTGCCAGCAGCTTAGAGTCGGACAGGAGGGAGGCAGCTTTCTTT. The V gene is TRBV11-2, the J gene TRBJ1-1; TRBD1 agrees at 7 bases. The CDR3 is made up of 15 amino acids. Per the germline V gene, CDR1 is SGHAT and CDR2 is FQNNGV. The V segment lost 0 bases and the J segment 10 bases; nucleotides outside the gene matches: 11.

The genes are TRBV5-4 and TRBJ2-5; TRBD1 matches at 8 bases. This CDR3 has 13 residues. The V gene's germline CDR1 is SGHNT and CDR2 YYREEE (reference sequence). V was pared by 2 bases and J by 3 bases, with 0 bases of the junction left unmatched. The CDR3 DNA follows: TGTGCCAGCAGCTTACAGGGGGAAGAGACCCAGTACTTC. Translated, it gives CASSLQGEETQYF.

The chain links TRBV4-1 to TRBJ2-7; 9 positions match TRBD1. After removal of 1 base from V and 1 base from J, the junction contained 5 bases not matched to a gene. This CDR3 is 16 amino acids long. Per the germline V gene, CDR1 is MGHRA and CDR2 is YSYEKL. The DNA for the CDR3 is TGCGCCAGCAGCCAAGTGGGGACAGGGAGGTCCTACGAGCAGTACTTC. It specifies CASSQVGTGRSYEQYF.

The J gene is TRBJ1-2, the V gene TRBV5-6; 11 bases are a match to TRBD1. This CDR3 is built from 14 residues. The junction had 3 bases not matched to a gene; V was cut back by 4 bases and J by 4 bases. Germline lookup yields CDR1 SGHDT and CDR2 YYEEEE. CDR3 sequence (DNA): TGTGCCAGCAGCACGGGACAGGGGGGCTATGGCTACACCTTC. Its translation: CASSTGQGGYGYTF. The variable domain in full, with the rest retrieved from reference TRBV5-6 and TRBJ1-2, is DAGVTQSPTHLIKTRGQQVTLRCSPKSGHDTVSWYQQALGQGPQFIFQYYEEEERQRGNFPDRFSGHQFPNYSSELNVNALLLGDSALYLCASSTGQGGYGYTFGSGTRLTVV.

The J gene is TRBJ1-2, the V gene TRBV29-1, with D perhaps TRBD1 (5 bases). The CDR3 is 12 amino acids. Trimming stripped 6 bases from V and 3 bases from J, with 11 bases between. The germline CDR1 and CDR2 sequences are SQVTM and ANQGSEA. The CDR3 spells CSVGTEYYGYTF. CDR3 DNA sequence: TGCAGCGTCGGGACGGAATACTATGGCTACACCTTC. The entire variable domain, with the rest obtained from reference TRBV29-1 and TRBJ1-2, is as follows: SAVISQKPSRDICQRGTSLTIQCQVDSQVTMMFWYRQQPGQSLTLIATANQGSEATYESGFVIDKFPISRPNLTFSTLTVSNMSPEDSSIYLCSVGTEYYGYTFGSGTRLTVV.

The chain employs TRBV28 and TRBJ2-3, with a weak D call TRBD1 (5 bases). CDR1 and CDR2 (germline): MDHEN, SYDVKM. V dropped 3 bases and J dropped 0 bases, with 22 bases sitting between them. The CDR3 extends over 19 amino acids. The CDR3 loop is CASSLGPIRQGSSTDTQYF. Here the CDR3 DNA reads TGTGCCAGCAGTTTGGGCCCGATACGTCAGGGATCTAGCACAGATACGCAGTATTTT.

V and J are TRBV4-3 and TRBJ2-1, with a possible D match to TRBD1 (6 bases). Trimming cost V 3 bases and J 7 bases, with 13 bases left between them. CDR3 size: 14 residues. Looked up from germline, CDR1 is LGHNA and CDR2 is YSLEER. CDR3 residues: CASSQGAEENEQFF. The CDR3 DNA follows: TGCGCCAGCAGCCAGGGGGCCGAGGAGAATGAGCAGTTCTTC.

This clone was seen just once. The chain couples TRBV6-4 to TRBJ1-2; 7 bases fit TRBD1. This CDR3 is 11 amino acids long. Germline assignment: CDR1 MRHNA and CDR2 SNTAGT. After removal of 6 bases from V and 6 bases from J, the junction contained 1 base not matched to a gene. This CDR3 reads CASRQGNGYTF. The CDR3 coding sequence is TGTGCCAGCAGACAGGGGAATGGCTACACCTTC.

The rearrangement uses TRBV9 and TRBJ2-2; D ambiguous. CDR3 length: 11 amino acids. Trimming removed 6 bases from V and 7 bases from J, with 7 bases in between. CDR1 is SGDLS, CDR2 YYNGEE, per germline. The CDR3 spells CASTGGGELFF. In DNA form, the CDR3 reads TGTGCCAGCACCGGCGGCGGGGAGCTGTTTTTT.

The chain combines TRBV5-6 with TRBJ2-1; TRBD2 agrees at 8 bases. The germline V gene has CDR1 SGHDT and CDR2 YYEEEE. Trimming at V came to 3 bases and at J to 7 bases, leaving 9 bases not matched to a gene. CDR3 length: 15 amino acids. The CDR3 coding sequence is TGTGCCAGCAGCTCCGTTGGTAGCGGGGCTAATGAGCAGTTCTTC. This encodes CASSSVGSGANEQFF.

This chain's CDR3 is CASSLPGVNTEAFF. CDR3 DNA: TGTGCCAGCAGTTTACCCGGGGTGAACACTGAAGCTTTCTTT. The chain couples TRBV27 to TRBJ1-1, with D hard to call. Looked up from germline, CDR1 is MNHEY and CDR2 is SMNVEV (reference sequence). V was pared by 2 bases and J by 0 bases, with 7 bases between. The CDR3 sequence is 14 residues long.

The genes are TRBV27 and TRBJ1-2, with 11 positions matching TRBD1. Germline-derived CDR1 and CDR2 are MNHEY and SMNVEV (reference sequence). Losses at the gene ends were 6 bases for V and 3 bases for J; bases not matched to a gene: 3. CDR3 length equals 14 residues. Here the CDR3 reads CASSGQGAYYGYTF. In DNA form, the CDR3 reads TGTGCCAGCAGCGGACAGGGGGCATACTATGGCTACACCTTC.

The chain recombines TRBV14 with TRBJ1-1; 9 bases align to TRBD1. CDR1 is SGHDN, CDR2 FVKESK, per germline. This CDR3 has 14 amino acids. V dropped 5 bases and J dropped 2; count of bases not matched to a gene: 3. For the CDR3, the DNA is TGTGCCAGCAGCTCGGGACAGGGCAACACTGAAGCTTTCTTT. This gives the protein CASSSGQGNTEAFF.

This clone was recorded a few times. The chain has TRBV4-3 and TRBJ1-6, with D perhaps matching TRBD1 (5 bases). V was pared by 4 bases and J by 9 bases, with 13 bases between. The CDR3 consists of 14 residues. CDR1 is LGHNA, CDR2 YSLEER, per germline. The CDR3 spells CASSPRDSSSPLHF. The CDR3, as DNA: TGCGCCAGCAGCCCCCGGGACTCCAGTTCACCCCTCCACTTT.

The chain employs TRBV11-2 and TRBJ1-3; 7 nucleotides agree with TRBD1. The ends lost 5 bases at V and 2 bases at J; junction bases unmatched: 6. The CDR3 length is 15 residues. Germline CDR1 reads SGHAT; CDR2 reads FQNNGV. CDR3 nucleotides: TGTGCCAGCAGCCCCCCCGGGACAGCTGGAAACACCATATATTTT. Translating gives CASSPPGTAGNTIYF.

The V and J genes are TRBV13 and TRBJ2-3; D not resolved. Germline loops: CDR1 PRHDT, CDR2 FYEKMQ (reference sequence). The ends were cut back, 1 base at V and 3 bases at J, with 11 bases in the middle. The CDR3 runs 15 residues. The chain's CDR3 is CASSLDPTYTDTQYF. In nucleotides, the CDR3 is TGTGCCAGCAGCTTAGACCCGACGTATACAGATACGCAGTATTTT.